One and the same sample provided the 9 T cell receptor beta chains below, sequenced in a study of ipilimumab plus nivolumab after autologous stem cell transplantation. Sequencing used immunoSEQ multiplex PCR; TCRdb keeps in-frame clones, though not all of them. This sample has 9,400 or so clones, with 60% to 70% found just once. Specimen: PBMCs, collected in a trial of ipilimumab plus nivolumab as post-transplant consolidation. Every receptor here comes from a female donor with multiple myeloma.

This clone was counted only a few times. This chain links TRBV2 with TRBJ2-5; 10 nucleotides line up with TRBD2. Losses at the gene ends were 8 bases for V and 5 bases for J; bases not matched to a gene: 8. The germline gives CDR1 SNHLY, CDR2 FYNNEI. The CDR3 is 14 amino acids. The chain's CDR3 is CASGISGRRETQYF. The CDR3 DNA sequence: TGTGCCAGCGGCATTAGCGGGAGGAGGGAGACCCAGTACTTC. The complete variable domain, with remaining parts taken from reference TRBV2 and TRBJ2-5, reads EPEVTQTPSHQVTQMGQEVILRCVPISNHLYFYWYRQILGQKVEFLVSFYNNEISEKSEIFDDQFSVERPDGSNFTLKIRSTKLEDSAMYFCASGISGRRETQYFGPGTRLLVL.

This rearrangement joins TRBV19 to TRBJ2-6; the D is unclear. V was trimmed by 4 bases and J by 0 bases, leaving 19 bases between them. Germline loops: CDR1 LNHDA, CDR2 SQIVND (reference sequence). CDR3 size: 19 residues. This CDR3 is CASSTPTGMGSSGANVLTF. CDR3 DNA sequence: TGTGCCAGTAGTACGCCCACCGGAATGGGAAGCTCTGGGGCCAACGTCCTGACTTTC. The full variable domain, in which reference TRBV19 and TRBJ2-6 provide the parts outside the CDR3, is DGGITQSPKYLFRKEGQNVTLSCEQNLNHDAMYWYRQDPGQGLRLIYYSQIVNDFQKGDIAEGYSVSREKKESFPLTVTSAQKNPTAFYLCASSTPTGMGSSGANVLTFGAGSRLTVL.

In this sample, this clone turned up a few times. The V and J genes are TRBV28 and TRBJ2-5, with D possibly being TRBD1 (6 bases). Deletions cut 2 bases from V and 4 bases from J, with 11 bases between. Germline-derived CDR1 and CDR2 are MDHEN and SYDVKM. This CDR3 is built from 14 residues. The CDR3: CASSLRSGAETQYF. As DNA, the CDR3 is TGTGCCAGCAGTTTAAGGTCAGGGGCAGAGACCCAGTACTTC.

The rearrangement uses TRBV7-3 and TRBJ2-7; TRBD2 is a possible D gene (6 bases). Deletions cut 3 bases from V and 3 bases from J, with 9 bases between. This CDR3 comprises 13 residues. CDR1 is SGHTA, CDR2 FQGTGA, per germline. The CDR3 nucleotides read TGTGCCAGCAGCTTGGGACTGGGCTACGAGCAGTACTTC. This translates into CASSLGLGYEQYF.

This clone was detected once. The V and J genes are TRBV6-4 and TRBJ2-7, with D uncertain. The CDR3 totals 15 residues. V was trimmed by 5 bases and J by 3 bases, leaving 17 bases between them. CDR1 is MRHNA, CDR2 SNTAGT, per germline. This CDR3 reads CASSLVRRSSYEQYF. CDR3 bases: TGTGCCAGCAGTTTAGTTAGGCGGTCGAGCTACGAGCAGTACTTC.

This clone ranks as large (0.1 to 1%). V gene TRBV5-4 combines with J gene TRBJ2-7, with D possibly being TRBD1 (5 bases). The CDR3 runs to 14 residues. Per germline, CDR1 SGHNT and CDR2 YYREEE (reference sequence). Deletions cut 4 bases from V and 0 bases from J, with 11 bases between. The CDR3 loop reads CASSGQGTSYEQYF. CDR3 nucleotides: TGTGCCAGCAGCGGTCAGGGAACCTCCTACGAGCAGTACTTC.

The rearrangement joins TRBV4-3 to TRBJ2-1; TRBD2 agrees at 10 bases. Germline CDR1 reads LGHNA; CDR2 reads YSLEER. There are 18 residues in the CDR3. V gave up 0 bases and J gave up 7 bases; unmatched junction bases: 12. The CDR3 sequence is CASSQDHVAAGGRNEQFF. DNA of the CDR3: TGCGCCAGCAGCCAAGATCACGTGGCAGCGGGAGGGAGGAATGAGCAGTTCTTC.

The J gene is TRBJ1-2, the V gene TRBV7-8, with TRBD1 matching over 9 bases. V gave up 0 bases and J gave up 7 bases; unmatched junction bases: 9. Per the germline V gene, CDR1 is SGHVS and CDR2 is FQNEAQ. CDR3 length equals 16 residues. CDR3 sequence reads: CASSLAWDRASPGYTF. CDR3 DNA: TGTGCCAGCAGCTTAGCGTGGGACAGGGCGTCCCCTGGCTACACCTTC. Full variable domain (missing parts from reference TRBV7-8 and TRBJ1-2): GAGVSQSPRYKVAKRGQDVALRCDPISGHVSLFWYQQALGQGPEFLTYFQNEAQLDKSGLPSDRFFAERPEGSVSTLKIQRTQQEDSAVYLCASSLAWDRASPGYTFGSGTRLTVV.

This clone was picked up one time. The chain couples TRBV7-9 to TRBJ1-2; 9 nucleotides align to TRBD1. V trimming: 3 bases; J trimming: 0 bases; junction bases outside the gene matches: 8. The CDR3 has 17 residues. CDR1 and CDR2 (germline): SEHNR, FQNEAQ (reference sequence). The chain's CDR3 is CASSFTRQGESNYGYTF. The CDR3 DNA follows: TGTGCCAGCAGCTTCACCCGACAGGGGGAATCTAACTATGGCTACACCTTC.